This T cell receptor (beta chain) originates from a study of blood T cell repertoires in COVID-19. Using immunoSEQ multiplex PCR, the repertoire was profiled, and TCRdb retains in-frame clones only, with some absent. Among over 50,000 clones listed, approximately 80% were seen once. CDR3 length: 16 residues. Unmatched junction bases numbered 13, after V lost 6 bases and J lost 5 bases. Per the germline V gene, CDR1 is MDHEN and CDR2 is SYDVKM. Sequenced material: peripheral blood. The chain uses TRBV28 and TRBJ1-5, with 7 positions matching TRBD1. This clonotype was sampled from a human donor with active or convalescent COVID-19. The donor label of this sample is uncertain. The CDR3 DNA is TGTGCCAGCAGCGACGGTTGGGGACAGCAGTATCAGCCCCAGCATTTT. Translation gives CASSDGWGQQYQPQHF.